These 25 T cell receptor beta chains came from one sample sequenced in a study of T cells in Graves' hyperthyroidism and ophthalmopathy. The CDR3 regions of TCR beta were amplified from RNA transcripts. TCR CDR3 regions were first amplified by RT-PCR with HTBI primers. TCRdb called the multiplex PCR reads again in MiXCR, with one record for every CDR3 protein. This sample has roughly 380,000 distinct CDR3 sequences; 11% to 15% occur once, and the top ten carry more than 9.5%. Sequencing was performed on blood. The receptors originated from a woman in her sixties with Graves' hyperthyroidism.

This chain joins TRBV28 and TRBJ2-5, with 10 positions matching TRBD1. Trimming took 5 bases from V and 5 from J; bases not matched to a gene: 8. This CDR3 is built from 15 residues. CDR1 is MDHEN, CDR2 SYDVKM, per germline. In DNA, the CDR3 is TGTGCCAGCAGTCCCTCCCCGGGACAGGGGGAGACCCAGTACTTC. Protein product: CASSPSPGQGETQYF.

This clonotype showed up many times. V usage is TRBV12-3 or TRBV12-4 and J usage is TRBJ2-1, with 15 bases identical to TRBD2. The CDR3 has 16 amino acids. The junction had 8 bases not matched to a gene; V was cut back by 4 bases and J by 10 bases. CDR3: CASSWDGTSGGLEQFF. DNA for the CDR3: TGTGCCAGCAGTTGGGACGGGACTAGCGGGGGGTTAGAGCAGTTCTTC.

This clonotype was observed a single time. A much larger clone is a single base away; this may be a read error. The CDR3 protein is CATRQGVWAEAFF. In DNA, the CDR3 is TGTGCCACGAGACAGGGGGTTTGGGCTGAAGCTTTCTTT. The chain recombines TRBV10-3 with TRBJ1-1; TRBD1 matches at 9 bases. The ends lost 10 bases at V and 6 bases at J; junction bases unmatched: 9. The CDR3 loop spans 13 amino acids. The germline gives CDR1 ENHRY, CDR2 SYGVKD.

This clonotype has a single count. The junction differs from germline at one of its ends, possibly a read error. The chain employs TRBV11-2 and TRBJ2-2; unclear D gene. The CDR3 totals 12 residues. Germline-derived CDR1 and CDR2 are SGHAT and FQNNGV. Written as DNA, the CDR3 is TGCGCCAGCAGCCACCAATCCGGGGAGCTGTTTTTT. Translation gives CASSHQSGELFF.

Ten or more counts support this clonotype. This sequence joins TRBV3-1 and TRBJ2-6; D possibly corresponds to TRBD2 (5 bases). Germline V gene data show CDR1 as LGHDT and CDR2 as YNNKEL (reference sequence). The CDR3 has 13 residues. The V end lost 11 bases, the J end lost 2 bases, and 10 bases lay between the germline ends. The CDR3 here is CAAWGAGANVLTF. The CDR3 bases are TGTGCCGCCTGGGGAGCTGGGGCCAACGTCCTGACTTTC.

J is TRBJ2-7 and V is TRBV20-1; no clear D gene. Per the germline V gene, CDR1 is DFQATT and CDR2 is SNEGSKA (reference sequence). V lost 1 base, J lost 6 bases, and 13 bases lay in between. The CDR3 covers 13 residues. In DNA form, the CDR3 reads TGCAGTGCTAGAGTAGGCTGGAATGTCGAGCAGTACTTC. Translation: CSARVGWNVEQYF.

A remark on this clonotype: Since the CDR3 does not end with the conserved phenylalanine or tryptophan, this likely comes from a read error. The genes are TRBV19 and TRBJ1-1; D is unclear. Germline CDR1 is LNHDA and CDR2 is SQIVND (reference sequence). Trimming left V 4 bases short and J 3 bases short, with 9 bases between. The CDR3 has 13 residues. The CDR3 region has the DNA TGTGCCAGTAGTAGCTACAAGTACACTGAAGCTTTCTCT. It encodes CASSSYKYTEAFS.

This clonotype has ten or more counts. This chain connects TRBV4-1 to TRBJ2-3; the match to TRBD2 covers 13 bases. CDR3 size: 18 residues. Germline V gene lookup returns CDR1 MGHRA and CDR2 YSYEKL. V gave up 4 bases and J gave up 4 bases; unmatched junction bases: 11. CDR3 in DNA: TGCGCCAGCAGCCGCACTAGCGGGAGGGCCGAAATTGCAGATACGCAGTATTTT. It translates to CASSRTSGRAEIADTQYF.

This clonotype has just a few counts. A much larger clone differs by one base, so this may be a read error. The J gene is TRBJ2-2, the V gene TRBV7-3; 10 bases are shared with TRBD1. This CDR3 is 16 amino acids long. CDR1 is SGHTA, CDR2 FQGTGA, per germline. CDR3: CASSLAGQGDTRELFF. The CDR3, as DNA: TGTGCCAGCAGCTTGGCCGGACAGGGGGACACCAGGGAGCTGTTTTTT.

J is TRBJ2-1 and V is TRBV9, with 7 bases matching TRBD2. The J segment lost 4 bases and the V segment lost 0 bases, leaving 7 bases of the junction unmatched. The CDR3 contains 16 residues. Germline CDR1 reads SGDLS; CDR2 reads YYNGEE. Here the CDR3 reads CASSVVGLAVYNEQFF. DNA of the CDR3: TGTGCCAGCAGCGTAGTCGGGCTAGCGGTATACAATGAGCAGTTCTTC.

As regards this clonotype: One base away lies a much larger clone, so this may be a sequencing read error. The genes are TRBV24-1 and TRBJ2-1; 11 nucleotides align to TRBD1. The DNA end lines up better with TRBJ2-7; the J call may be wrong. CDR3 length: 14 residues. Germline loops: CDR1 KGHDR, CDR2 SFDVKD. The CDR3 is CATSDGQGANEQYF. CDR3 nucleotides: TGTGCCACCAGTGATGGACAGGGGGCAAATGAGCAGTACTTC.

This clonotype was counted many times. The chain is built from TRBV20-1 and TRBJ2-3; weak D call: TRBD2 (5 bases). CDR3 size: 14 residues. Trimming cost V 2 bases and J 0 bases, with 9 bases left between them. The germline V gene has CDR1 DFQATT and CDR2 SNEGSKA (reference sequence). This CDR3 is CSARTRISTDTQYF. As DNA, the CDR3 is TGCAGTGCTAGAACTAGGATTAGCACAGATACGCAGTATTTT.

The chain combines TRBV12-5 with TRBJ1-1; D unclear. CDR1 is LGHNT, CDR2 FRNRAP, per germline. The CDR3 extends over 14 amino acids. The germline V and J ends were trimmed by 3 bases and 0 bases, with 8 bases remaining between them. The CDR3 spells CASGLQSMNTEAFF. In DNA, the CDR3 is TGTGCTAGTGGTTTACAGAGCATGAACACTGAAGCTTTCTTT.

This clonotype was detected many times. This rearrangement joins TRBV2 to TRBJ1-4, with 8 bases lining up with TRBD1. The CDR3 length is 15 residues. The ends lost 8 bases at V and 8 bases at J; junction bases unmatched: 13. The germline V gene has CDR1 SNHLY and CDR2 FYNNEI. CDR3 nucleotide sequence: TGTGCCAGCTGTGTCTCACAGGGGGGGAGCGAAAAACTGTTTTTT. Translation gives CASCVSQGGSEKLFF.

This clonotype appeared many times. V and J are TRBV27 and TRBJ1-2, with D perhaps TRBD1 (6 bases). The CDR3 extends over 15 amino acids. Germline CDR1 MNHEY, CDR2 SMNVEV (reference sequence). The V end lost 1 base, the J end lost 4 bases, and 13 bases lay between the germline ends. The CDR3 DNA is TGTGCCAGCAGTTTATATCGGGGGCTCGGCTATGGCTACACCTTC. Protein: CASSLYRGLGYGYTF.

This clonotype was counted between two and nine times. The gene calls are TRBV20-1 and TRBJ1-6, with 8 bases lining up with TRBD1. The germline gives CDR1 DFQATT, CDR2 SNEGSKA (reference sequence). V lost 4 bases to trimming and J lost 11 bases; unmatched junction nucleotides: 7. The CDR3 loop spans 13 amino acids. CDR3 protein: CSATHRGMAPLHF. The CDR3, as DNA: TGCAGTGCTACCCACAGGGGGATGGCACCCCTCCACTTT.

This chain uses TRBV18 with TRBJ2-1; maybe TRBD2 (5 bases). CDR3 length equals 17 residues. The V and J ends lost 0 bases and 0 bases respectively, with 12 bases between them. CDR1 is KGHSH and CDR2 is LQKENI in the germline V gene. For the CDR3, the DNA is TGTGCCAGCTCACCACCAGGACTCCGCGGCTCCTACAATGAGCAGTTCTTC. Translating gives CASSPPGLRGSYNEQFF.

The gene calls are TRBV27 and TRBJ2-1; 14 positions agree with TRBD2. This CDR3 is 16 amino acids long. The germline V gene encodes CDR1 MNHEY and CDR2 SMNVEV (reference sequence). The V gene end was trimmed by 4 bases and the J gene end by 6 bases; junction bases not matched to a gene: 5. CDR3 nucleotides: TGTGCCAGCAGTTCTCTGACTAGCGGGAGGGCCAATGAGCAGTTCTTC. Amino acid sequence: CASSSLTSGRANEQFF.

This clonotype was detected a few times. The chain employs TRBV5-1 and TRBJ2-7; 9 bases map to TRBD2. Looked up from germline, CDR1 is SGHRS and CDR2 is YFSETQ. V shed 4 bases, J shed 5 bases, and the junction held 16 bases outside the gene matches. The CDR3 sequence is 17 residues long. CDR3 protein: CASSPGDRSSGTDEQYF. The CDR3 nucleotides are TGCGCCAGCAGCCCCGGTGACCGGTCTAGCGGGACGGACGAGCAGTACTTC.

The V call is TRBV19, the J call TRBJ1-3; a possible D gene is TRBD1 (5 bases). Per the germline V gene, CDR1 is LNHDA and CDR2 is SQIVND (reference sequence). Trimming took off 4 bases at V and 2 bases at J, with 6 bases between the two ends. The CDR3 covers 13 residues. CDR3 sequence reads: CASSTRAGNTIYF. DNA for the CDR3: TGTGCCAGTAGTACCAGGGCTGGAAACACCATATATTTT.

The chain uses TRBV20-1 and TRBJ2-5, with unresolved D. Germline V gene data show CDR1 as DFQATT and CDR2 as SNEGSKA (reference sequence). Trimming removed 0 bases at V and 5 bases at J, with 10 bases between. CDR3 length equals 13 residues. In nucleotides, the CDR3 is TGCAGTGCTAGAGAGGCAGGAAGGGAGACCCAGTACTTC. As protein: CSAREAGRETQYF.

This chain links TRBV12-3 or TRBV12-4 with TRBJ2-7; D ambiguous. Trimming stripped 8 bases from V and 2 bases from J, with 19 bases between. The length of the CDR3 is 15 residues. The CDR3 DNA follows: TGTGCCAGCTTAGCCGACGGATCACCCACCTACGAGCAGTACTTC. It is translated as CASLADGSPTYEQYF.

The chain joins TRBV24-1 to TRBJ2-2; TRBD2 is a possible D gene (5 bases). The CDR3 is 15 amino acids. V lost 1 base, J lost 3 bases, and 8 bases lay in between. From germline, CDR1 is KGHDR and CDR2 SFDVKD. The CDR3: CATSDFRGDTGELFF. CDR3 DNA: TGTGCCACCAGTGATTTTCGGGGAGACACCGGGGAGCTGTTTTTT.

There are many counts of this clonotype. The V and J genes are TRBV5-1 and TRBJ2-1, with D unresolved. In germline, CDR1 is SGHRS, CDR2 YFSETQ. The CDR3 is 15 amino acids. V shed 1 base and J shed 3 bases, with 11 bases lying between them. The CDR3 DNA reads TGCGCCAGCAGCTTGAAGAGAGTTGGCTACAATGAGCAGTTCTTC. This translates into CASSLKRVGYNEQFF.

This clonotype came up many times. This sequence joins TRBV6-1 and TRBJ2-2; TRBD2 matches 10 bases. The V and J ends lost 2 bases and 3 bases, in that order; junction bases with no gene match: 6. The CDR3 has 17 amino acids. Germline values: CDR1 MNHNS, CDR2 SASEGT. Here the CDR3 reads CASSEPGLAEDTGELFF. The CDR3 DNA reads as TGTGCCAGCAGTGAACCCGGACTAGCGGAAGACACCGGGGAGCTGTTTTTT.